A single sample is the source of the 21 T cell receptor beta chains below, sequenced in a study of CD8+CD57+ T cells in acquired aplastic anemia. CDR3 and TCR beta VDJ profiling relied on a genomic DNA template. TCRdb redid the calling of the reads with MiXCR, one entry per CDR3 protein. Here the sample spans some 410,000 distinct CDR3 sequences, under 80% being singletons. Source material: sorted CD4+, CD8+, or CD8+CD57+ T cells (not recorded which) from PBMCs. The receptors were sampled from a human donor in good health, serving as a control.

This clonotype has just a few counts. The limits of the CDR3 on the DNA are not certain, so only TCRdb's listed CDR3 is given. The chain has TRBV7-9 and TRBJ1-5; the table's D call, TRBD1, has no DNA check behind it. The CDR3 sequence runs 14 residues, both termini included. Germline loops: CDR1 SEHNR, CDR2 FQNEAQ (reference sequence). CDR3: CASSRQGSTSSTSF.

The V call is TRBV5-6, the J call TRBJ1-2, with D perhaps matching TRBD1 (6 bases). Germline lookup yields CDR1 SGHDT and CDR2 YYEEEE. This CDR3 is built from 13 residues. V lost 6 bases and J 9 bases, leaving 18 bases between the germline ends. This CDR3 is CASTDTGGQSYTF. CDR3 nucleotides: TGTGCCAGCACCGACACCGGAGGACAGAGCTACACCTTC.

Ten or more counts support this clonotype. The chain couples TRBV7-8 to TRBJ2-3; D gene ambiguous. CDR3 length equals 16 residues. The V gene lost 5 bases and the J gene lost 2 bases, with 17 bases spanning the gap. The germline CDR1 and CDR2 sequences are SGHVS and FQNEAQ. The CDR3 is CASSLRQTGYTDTQYF. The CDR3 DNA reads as TGTGCCAGCAGCCTCCGACAAACTGGGTACACAGATACGCAGTATTTT.

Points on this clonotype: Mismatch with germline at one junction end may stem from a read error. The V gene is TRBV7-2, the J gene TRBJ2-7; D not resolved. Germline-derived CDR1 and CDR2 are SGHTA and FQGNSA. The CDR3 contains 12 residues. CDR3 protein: CASSLGSSADNF. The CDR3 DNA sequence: TGTGCCAGCAGCCTAGGATCCAGCGCGGATAACTTC. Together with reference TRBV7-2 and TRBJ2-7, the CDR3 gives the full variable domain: GAGVSQSPSNKVTEKGKDVELRCDPISGHTALYWYRQSLGQGLEFLIYFQGNSAPDKSGLPSDRFSAERTGGSVSTLTIQRTQQEDSAVYLCASSLGSSADNFGPGTRLTVT.

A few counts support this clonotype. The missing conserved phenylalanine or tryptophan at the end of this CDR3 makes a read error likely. CDR3 in amino acids: CASSLVGRGKAEAFL. In DNA, the CDR3 is TGTGCCAGCAGCTTGGTTGGGCGGGGAAAGGCTGAAGCTTTCCTT. The gene calls are TRBV5-1 and TRBJ1-1; D is unclear. Looked up from germline, CDR1 is SGHRS and CDR2 is YFSETQ. The CDR3 has 15 residues.

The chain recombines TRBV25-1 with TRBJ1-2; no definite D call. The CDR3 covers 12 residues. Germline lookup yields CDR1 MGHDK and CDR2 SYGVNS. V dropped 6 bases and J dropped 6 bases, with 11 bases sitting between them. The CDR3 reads CASRGNSHGYTF. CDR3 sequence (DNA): TGTGCCAGCAGGGGAAACTCTCATGGCTACACCTTC.

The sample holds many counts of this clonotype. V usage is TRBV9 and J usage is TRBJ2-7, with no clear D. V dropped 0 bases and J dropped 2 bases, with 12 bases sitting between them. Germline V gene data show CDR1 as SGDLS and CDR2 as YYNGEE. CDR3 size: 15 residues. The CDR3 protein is CASSVAPGVTYEQYF. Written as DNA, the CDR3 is TGTGCCAGCAGCGTAGCTCCAGGAGTGACCTACGAGCAGTACTTC.

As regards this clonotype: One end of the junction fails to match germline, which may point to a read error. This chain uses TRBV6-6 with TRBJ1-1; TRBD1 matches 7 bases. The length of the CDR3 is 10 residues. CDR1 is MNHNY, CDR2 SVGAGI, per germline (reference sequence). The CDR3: CANNPRVGQF. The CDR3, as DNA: TGTGCCAACAATCCCAGGGTGGGACAGTTT.

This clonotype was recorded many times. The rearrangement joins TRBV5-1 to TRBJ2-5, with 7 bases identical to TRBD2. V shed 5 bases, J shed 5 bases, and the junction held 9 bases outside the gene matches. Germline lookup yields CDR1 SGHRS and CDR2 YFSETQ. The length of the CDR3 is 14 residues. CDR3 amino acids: CASSLSGGLETQYF. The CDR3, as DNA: TGCGCCAGCAGTCTCTCGGGAGGTTTGGAGACCCAGTACTTC.

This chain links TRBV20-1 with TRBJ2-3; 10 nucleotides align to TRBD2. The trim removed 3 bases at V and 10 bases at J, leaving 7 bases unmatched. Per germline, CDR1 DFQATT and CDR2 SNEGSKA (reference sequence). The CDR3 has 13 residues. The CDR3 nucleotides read TGCAGTGCTAGGATCTCTAGCGGGGGCTCGCAGTATTTT. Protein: CSARISSGGSQYF.

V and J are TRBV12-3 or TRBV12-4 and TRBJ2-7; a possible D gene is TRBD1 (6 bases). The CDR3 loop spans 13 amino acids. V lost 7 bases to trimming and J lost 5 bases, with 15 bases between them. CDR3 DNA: TGTGCCAGCATCCCGGGACATTCCAACGAGCAGTACTTC. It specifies CASIPGHSNEQYF.

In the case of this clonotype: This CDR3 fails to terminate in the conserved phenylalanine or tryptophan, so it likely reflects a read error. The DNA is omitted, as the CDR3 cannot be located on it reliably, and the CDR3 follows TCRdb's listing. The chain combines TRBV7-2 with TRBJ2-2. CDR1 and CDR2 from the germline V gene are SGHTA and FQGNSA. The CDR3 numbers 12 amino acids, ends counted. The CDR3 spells CASSSETGELKL.

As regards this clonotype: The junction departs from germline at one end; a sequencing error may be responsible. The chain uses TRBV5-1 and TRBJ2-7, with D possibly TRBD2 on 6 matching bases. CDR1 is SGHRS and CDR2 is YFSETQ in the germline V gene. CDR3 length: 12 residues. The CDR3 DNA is TGTGCCAGCAGCACCACTCGGGGGGAGCAGTACTTC. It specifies CASSTTRGEQYF.

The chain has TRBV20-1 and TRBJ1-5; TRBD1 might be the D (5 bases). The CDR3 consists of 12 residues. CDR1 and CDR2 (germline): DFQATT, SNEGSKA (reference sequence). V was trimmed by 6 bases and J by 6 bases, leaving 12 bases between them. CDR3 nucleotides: TGCAGTGCCACTTCGAGGGGTCAGCCCCAGCATTTT. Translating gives CSATSRGQPQHF.

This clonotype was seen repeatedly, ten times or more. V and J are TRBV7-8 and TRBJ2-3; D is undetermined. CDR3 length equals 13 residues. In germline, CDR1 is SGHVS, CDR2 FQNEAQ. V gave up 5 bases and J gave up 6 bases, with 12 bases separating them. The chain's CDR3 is CASSPSVQDTQYF. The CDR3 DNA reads TGTGCCAGCAGCCCGTCCGTTCAGGATACGCAGTATTTT.

The CDR3 coding sequence is TGTGCCAGCAGTGAAGCCACGAACACTGAAGCTTTCTTT. Translated, it gives CASSEATNTEAFF. The genes are TRBV2 and TRBJ1-1; no firm D call. Per the germline V gene, CDR1 is SNHLY and CDR2 is FYNNEI. V lost 0 bases, J lost 1 base, and 3 bases lay in between. This CDR3 has 13 residues.

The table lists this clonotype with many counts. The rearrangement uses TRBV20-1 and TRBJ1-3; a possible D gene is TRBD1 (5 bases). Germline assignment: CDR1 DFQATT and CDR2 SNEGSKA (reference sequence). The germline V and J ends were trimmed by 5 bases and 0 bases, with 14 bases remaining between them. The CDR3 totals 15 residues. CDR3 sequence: CSAWPVQGSGNTIYF. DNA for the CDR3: TGCAGTGCTTGGCCCGTCCAGGGCTCTGGAAACACCATATATTTT.

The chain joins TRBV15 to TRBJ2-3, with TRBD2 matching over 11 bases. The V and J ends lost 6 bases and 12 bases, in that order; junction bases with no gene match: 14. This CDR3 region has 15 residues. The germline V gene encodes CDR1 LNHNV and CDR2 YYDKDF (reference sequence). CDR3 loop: CATSGKLAGGPSQYF. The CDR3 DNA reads TGTGCCACCAGTGGTAAGCTAGCGGGGGGCCCTAGTCAGTATTTT.

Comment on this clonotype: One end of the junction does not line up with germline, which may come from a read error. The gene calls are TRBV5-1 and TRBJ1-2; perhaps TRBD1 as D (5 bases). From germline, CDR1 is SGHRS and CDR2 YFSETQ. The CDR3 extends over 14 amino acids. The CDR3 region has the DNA TGTGCCAGCAGCTTGGGGGAAGGGACGTATGGCTACACCTTC. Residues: CASSLGEGTYGYTF.

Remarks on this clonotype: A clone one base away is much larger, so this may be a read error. The CDR3 sequence: CAWAPGGIYGYTF. CDR3 bases: TGTGCCTGGGCACCAGGCGGCATCTATGGCTACACCTTC. The chain couples TRBV30 to TRBJ1-2; D uncertain. V was cut by 5 bases and J by 4 bases, with 14 bases left in between. Germline loops: CDR1 GTSNPN, CDR2 SVGIG (reference sequence). The CDR3 loop spans 13 amino acids.

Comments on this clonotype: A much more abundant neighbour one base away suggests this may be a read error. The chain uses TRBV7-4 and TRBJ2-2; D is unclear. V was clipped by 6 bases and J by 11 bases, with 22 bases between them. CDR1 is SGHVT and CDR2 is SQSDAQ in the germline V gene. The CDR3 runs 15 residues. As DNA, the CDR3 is TGTGCCAGCAGTCAGAACCGGGTCCTCCCCAGTGAGCTGTTTTTT. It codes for CASSQNRVLPSELFF.